Sequencing of this T cell receptor (beta chain) was carried out in a study of response to subunit inactivated influenza vaccine. Findings and caveats of the study: After each seasonal influenza vaccination, few new T cells are recruited, the authors suggested.

TCRdb reprocessed the RT-PCR reads via MiXCR and lists one record per CDR3 protein. This sample has about 610,000 distinct CDR3 sequences, with roughly 15% found just once. The germline gives CDR1 SGHKS, CDR2 YYEKEE (reference sequence). Trimming cost V 2 bases and J 5 bases, with 10 bases left between them. The CDR3 is 13 amino acids. The table lists this clonotype with a few counts. Antigen unknown. The sequencing here drew on PBMCs from blood, taken roughly 12 days after vaccination. The rearrangement uses TRBV5-5 and TRBJ1-1, with unresolved D. This receptor was identified in a man aged 45-65 years who received an inactivated influenza vaccine. CDR3 nucleotide sequence: TGTGCCAGCAGCTTAGGACTGCGGACTGAAGCTTTCTTT. As protein: CASSLGLRTEAFF.